This is a list of T cell receptor beta chains from one sample in a study of shared clonotypes between healthy human individuals. Measured with immunoSEQ multiplex PCR; TCRdb has only the in-frame clones, and not every one. The sample holds under 1,900,000 clones, less than 99% seen once. Sequencing was carried out using naive CD4+ T cells sorted from blood. These receptors were collected from a man in his thirties or forties in good health. The CDR3 runs from the conserved cysteine through the conserved F or W. A D gene is named only where the DNA matches it firmly. The size field is filled for only some rows; it gives once, few, many or a size class.

size: NA
V: TRBV19
J: TRBJ1-4
D: TRBD1
DNA: TGTGCCAGTAGTATAGGTACGGCAGGGGGCACTCGACTGTTTTTT
CDR3: CASSIGTAGGTRLFF

size: once
V: TRBV2
J: TRBJ2-7
D: TRBD2
DNA: TGTGCCAGCAGTGAAGCGCTTCGAGCGGGAGACTACGAGCAGTACTTC
CDR3: CASSEALRAGDYEQYF

size: once
V: TRBV9
J: TRBJ2-5
D: NA
DNA: TGTGCCAGCAGCGTAGTCCTGGGGTCGGAGACCCAGTACTTC
CDR3: CASSVVLGSETQYF

size: NA
V: TRBV15
J: TRBJ1-3
D: NA
DNA: TGTGCCACCAGCAGAGACATTGAAGGGGGAAACACCATATATTTT
CDR3: CATSRDIEGGNTIYF

size: once
V: TRBV5-4
J: TRBJ2-7
D: NA
DNA: TGTGCCAGCAGCCCCGGGACGCAGCCCTACGAGCAGTACTTC
CDR3: CASSPGTQPYEQYF

size: NA
V: TRBV7-7
J: TRBJ2-5
D: NA
DNA: TGTGCCAGCAGCTTATATCACAGAGAGACCCAGTACTTC
CDR3: CASSLYHRETQYF

size: NA
V: TRBV11-2
J: TRBJ1-3
D: TRBD1
DNA: TGTGCCAGCAGCTTGAGCGCTATCCAGGGGGCGCGCGGAAACACCATATATTTT
CDR3: CASSLSAIQGARGNTIYF

size: NA
V: TRBV10-2
J: TRBJ2-7
D: TRBD1
DNA: TGCGCCAGCAGTGAGTTAGGGACAGGCTACGAGCAGTACTTC
CDR3: CASSELGTGYEQYF

size: NA
V: TRBV29-1
J: TRBJ1-2
D: NA
DNA: TGCAGCGTGGGGACAATGGTTTCGGGCTACACCTTC
CDR3: CSVGTMVSGYTF

size: NA
V: TRBV6-6
J: TRBJ2-4
D: NA
DNA: TGTGCCAGCAGTTACAGACCCAAAAACATTCAGTACTTC
CDR3: CASSYRPKNIQYF

size: NA
V: TRBV7-2
J: TRBJ2-5
D: NA
DNA: TGTGCCAGCAGCTTAAGTTCCCCCAGGGCCGGTGAGACCCAGTACTTC
CDR3: CASSLSSPRAGETQYF

size: NA
V: TRBV18
J: TRBJ2-1
D: NA
DNA: TGTGCCAGCTCACCCGGGGGCTTGCAGGGGAATGAGCAGTTCTTC
CDR3: CASSPGGLQGNEQFF

size: NA
V: TRBV28
J: TRBJ2-3
D: TRBD1
DNA: TGTGCCAGCAGTTCGATCCGGGACAGGGCCAGCACAGATACGCAGTATTTT
CDR3: CASSSIRDRASTDTQYF

size: NA
V: TRBV14
J: TRBJ2-7
D: NA
DNA: TGTGCCAGCAGTCTCCCGTCCCCAGGGTACGAGCAGTACTTC
CDR3: CASSLPSPGYEQYF

size: once
V: TRBV2
J: TRBJ2-5
D: NA
DNA: TGTGCCAGCCTTCTAAGCATACACCAAGAGACCCAGTACTTC
CDR3: CASLLSIHQETQYF

size: NA
V: TRBV10-3
J: TRBJ2-5
D: TRBD2
DNA: TGTGCCATCAGTAGTGGGACTAGCGGGATCGGAGAGACCCAGTACTTC
CDR3: CAISSGTSGIGETQYF

size: NA
V: TRBV9
J: TRBJ1-1
D: TRBD1
DNA: TGTGCCAGCAGCGTAGTGGGGGGACAGGGGGCTTCTGAAGCTTTCTTT
CDR3: CASSVVGGQGASEAFF

size: NA
V: TRBV5-1
J: TRBJ2-7
D: NA
DNA: TGCGCCAGCAGCGGGGACCTTTACGAGCAGTACTTC
CDR3: CASSGDLYEQYF

size: NA
V: TRBV27
J: TRBJ2-3
D: NA
DNA: TGTGCCAGCAGTCATGGGAGCACAGATACGCAGTATTTT
CDR3: CASSHGSTDTQYF

size: NA
V: TRBV5-1
J: TRBJ2-6
D: NA
DNA: TGCGCCAGCAGCTTGAGTGTCCAGTCTGGGGCCAACGTCCTGACTTTC
CDR3: CASSLSVQSGANVLTF

size: NA
V: TRBV28
J: TRBJ2-7
D: NA
DNA: TGTGCCAGCAGAGATGACAGAGTTACTTACGAGCAGTACTTC
CDR3: CASRDDRVTYEQYF

size: NA
V: TRBV18
J: TRBJ2-7
D: NA
DNA: TGTGCCAGCTCACCACAGCCGGAGACTTACGAGCAGTACTTC
CDR3: CASSPQPETYEQYF

size: NA
V: TRBV6-1
J: TRBJ2-1
D: NA
DNA: TGTGCCAGCAGTGACCAGGGTTATAATGAGCAGTTCTTC
CDR3: CASSDQGYNEQFF

size: NA
V: TRBV5-4
J: TRBJ2-5
D: NA
DNA: TGTGCCAGCAGCCTGACCGGGAGAGAGACCCAGTACTTC
CDR3: CASSLTGRETQYF

size: NA
V: TRBV27
J: TRBJ2-1
D: TRBD2
DNA: TGTGCCAGCAGTTTGCGGGAGGTCGACAATGAGCAGTTCTTC
CDR3: CASSLREVDNEQFF

size: NA
V: TRBV10-3
J: TRBJ2-5
D: TRBD2
DNA: TGTGCCATCAGTAGCGGGAGAACCGGGGAGACCCAGTACTTC
CDR3: CAISSGRTGETQYF

size: NA
V: TRBV27
J: TRBJ2-7
D: TRBD1
DNA: TGTGCCAGCAGTATTGGGACAGGGTACCTGGACGAGCAGTACTTC
CDR3: CASSIGTGYLDEQYF

size: NA
V: TRBV28
J: TRBJ1-2
D: NA
DNA: TGTGCCAGCAGTTTACCCCAGGTCGATGGCTACACCTTC
CDR3: CASSLPQVDGYTF

size: NA
V: TRBV5-1
J: TRBJ2-3
D: NA
DNA: TGCGCCAGCAGCTTGCACTACCCCATCACAGATACGCAGTATTTT
CDR3: CASSLHYPITDTQYF

size: NA
V: TRBV21-1
J: TRBJ2-1
D: NA
DNA: TGTGCCAGCAGCAAAACACAGGGTCCCTACAATGAGCAGTTCTTC
CDR3: CASSKTQGPYNEQFF

size: NA
V: TRBV5-1
J: TRBJ2-7
D: NA
DNA: TGCGCCAGCAGCTTCGAGACAGGCTACGAGCAGTACTTC
CDR3: CASSFETGYEQYF

size: NA
V: TRBV28
J: TRBJ2-1
D: NA
DNA: TGTGCCAGCAGTTTATCATTGTCTCCTGCCTGGCAGGCCGGTGAGCAGTTCTTC
CDR3: CASSLSLSPAWQAGEQFF

size: NA
V: TRBV9
J: TRBJ2-1
D: NA
DNA: TGTGCCAGCAGCGTACAAACAGGTGCCTACAATGAGCAGTTCTTC
CDR3: CASSVQTGAYNEQFF

size: NA
V: TRBV11-3
J: TRBJ2-7
D: TRBD1
DNA: TGTGCCAGCAGCCCGGGGACAGGGGGGTACGAGCAGTACTTC
CDR3: CASSPGTGGYEQYF

size: NA
V: TRBV28
J: TRBJ2-3
D: TRBD2
DNA: TGTGCCAGCAGTTCATCGACTAGCGGGAGGTGGGATACGCAGTATTTT
CDR3: CASSSSTSGRWDTQYF

size: once
V: TRBV4-3
J: TRBJ1-4
D: NA
DNA: TGCGCCAGCAGCCAAGGGTGGGCAAGGGCGAATGAAAAACTGTTTTTT
CDR3: CASSQGWARANEKLFF

size: NA
V: TRBV7-3
J: TRBJ2-5
D: TRBD1
DNA: TGTGCCAGCGGACAGGGACCCCAAGAGACCCAGTACTTC
CDR3: CASGQGPQETQYF

size: NA
V: TRBV6-5
J: TRBJ2-7
D: TRBD2
DNA: TGTGCCAGCAGTACCGGGACTAGCGGCTCCTACGAGCAGTACTTC
CDR3: CASSTGTSGSYEQYF

size: NA
V: TRBV18
J: TRBJ2-7
D: NA
DNA: TGTGCCAGCTCACCACTAGCGACCCAGACCGAGCAGTACTTC
CDR3: CASSPLATQTEQYF

size: NA
V: TRBV27
J: TRBJ2-7
D: TRBD2
DNA: TGTGCCAGCAGTTTGGGACCACTAGCGGGAGGAGACGAGCAGTACTTC
CDR3: CASSLGPLAGGDEQYF